The 14 T cell receptor beta chains listed next were all sequenced from one sample in a study of blood T cell repertoires in COVID-19. Only in-frame clones appear in the TCRdb table, and some are missing; sequencing was by immunoSEQ multiplex PCR. The table lists 150,000 to 200,000 clones, 75% to 90% of them singletons. Sequencing was performed on PBMCs or T cells enriched from blood (not recorded which). The receptors stem from an older woman who had recovered from COVID-19.

CDR3 in DNA: TGTGCCAGCAGCGTATCGGCAGGGGAGCCCGAGCAGTACTTC. Protein: CASSVSAGEPEQYF. The chain recombines TRBV9 with TRBJ2-7; D possibly corresponds to TRBD1 (6 bases). Germline-derived CDR1 and CDR2 are SGDLS and YYNGEE. Trimming took 1 base from V and 6 from J, leaving 14 bases between them. The CDR3 sequence is 14 residues long.

This chain connects TRBV5-1 to TRBJ1-1; D not certain. Germline V gene sequence: CDR1 SGHRS, CDR2 YFSETQ. Trimming stripped 4 bases from V and 12 bases from J, with 19 bases between. The CDR3 runs to 13 residues. CDR3 protein: CASSPGTGGTSFF. In DNA, the CDR3 is TGCGCCAGCAGCCCGGGAACCGGTGGAACGTCTTTCTTT. Combining the CDR3 with reference TRBV5-1 and TRBJ1-1 gives the whole variable domain KAGVTQTPRYLIKTRGQQVTLSCSPISGHRSVSWYQQTPGQGLQFLFEYFSETQRNKGNFPGRFSGRQFSNSRSEMNVSTLELGDSALYLCASSPGTGGTSFFGQGTRLTVV.

The rearrangement uses TRBV10-2 and TRBJ1-6, with 12 bases fitting TRBD1. The V segment lost 8 bases and the J segment 9 bases; nucleotides outside the gene matches: 5. Germline V gene sequence: CDR1 WSHSY, CDR2 SAAADI. The CDR3 extends over 14 amino acids. The CDR3 region has the DNA TGCGCCAGCGGGACAGGGGGCGTAGGTTCACCCCTCCACTTT. Protein: CASGTGGVGSPLHF.

The J gene is TRBJ2-3, the V gene TRBV19; D is perhaps TRBD2 (5 bases). The germline V gene has CDR1 LNHDA and CDR2 SQIVND (reference sequence). The V end lost 5 bases, the J end lost 1 base, and 13 bases lay between the germline ends. This CDR3 has 15 residues. CDR3: CASSPLLGGTDTQYF. For the CDR3, the DNA is TGTGCCAGTAGTCCCCTTCTCGGGGGCACAGATACGCAGTATTTT.

CDR3 sequence: CAWRSTTNSPLHF. As DNA, the CDR3 is TGTGCCTGGAGATCAACAACCAATTCACCCCTCCACTTT. V gene TRBV30 combines with J gene TRBJ1-6; D unresolved. V gave up 3 bases and J gave up 7 bases, with 10 bases separating them. This CDR3 contains 13 residues. Germline values: CDR1 GTSNPN, CDR2 SVGIG (reference sequence). Drawing the rest from reference TRBV30 and TRBJ1-6, the complete variable domain is SQTIHQWPATLVQPVGSPLSLECTVEGTSNPNLYWYRQAAGRGLQLLFYSVGIGQISSEVPQNLSASRPQDRQFILSSKKLLLSDSGFYLCAWRSTTNSPLHFGNGTRLTVT.

This chain joins TRBV2 and TRBJ1-5; 8 bases map to TRBD1. Germline V lookup: CDR1 SNHLY, CDR2 FYNNEI. The ends lost 4 bases at V and 5 bases at J; junction bases unmatched: 7. The CDR3 is 15 residues long. The CDR3 is CASSVIGTGYQPQHF. The CDR3 region has the DNA TGTGCCAGCAGTGTTATCGGGACAGGATATCAGCCCCAGCATTTT.

V is TRBV5-5 and J is TRBJ2-1; 12 nucleotides agree with TRBD2. CDR3 length equals 16 residues. Germline V lookup: CDR1 SGHKS, CDR2 YYEKEE (reference sequence). V trimming: 1 base; J trimming: 6 bases; junction bases outside the gene matches: 5. The CDR3: CASSLSLAGGFNEQFF. The CDR3 nucleotides read TGTGCCAGCAGCTTGAGCCTAGCGGGAGGGTTCAATGAGCAGTTCTTC.

V is TRBV28 and J is TRBJ2-7; a weak D match, TRBD2 (5 bases). This CDR3 spans 11 amino acids. Per germline, CDR1 MDHEN and CDR2 SYDVKM. This chain's CDR3 is CPPTRADEQYF. The CDR3 DNA reads TGTCCTCCTACGAGGGCTGACGAGCAGTACTTC.

V is TRBV25-1 and J is TRBJ2-7; 8 bases are shared with TRBD2. The CDR3 extends over 16 amino acids. Per the germline V gene, CDR1 is MGHDK and CDR2 is SYGVNS. The trim removed 5 bases at V and 5 bases at J, leaving 14 bases unmatched. The DNA of the CDR3 is TGTGCCAGCAGTCCCTCGGGACTAGGGTTATTCGACGAGCAGTACTTC. Translation: CASSPSGLGLFDEQYF.

V is TRBV6-5 and J is TRBJ1-4, with 9 bases lining up with TRBD1. This CDR3 contains 15 residues. Germline values: CDR1 MNHEY, CDR2 SVGAGI. J lost 4 bases, V lost 5 bases, and 5 bases had no gene match. CDR3 sequence: CASSPDRGGNEKLFF. In DNA, the CDR3 is TGTGCCAGCAGTCCCGACAGGGGGGGTAATGAAAAACTGTTTTTT.

This clone has a single count. The rearrangement links TRBV29-1 to TRBJ2-3, with 8 bases aligning to TRBD2. The CDR3 has 16 amino acids. Germline values: CDR1 SQVTM, CDR2 ANQGSEA. The V segment lost 1 base and the J segment 2 bases; nucleotides outside the gene matches: 8. CDR3 coding DNA: TGCAGCGTTGAAGCAACGCGGGGGGCCCACACAGATACGCAGTATTTT. It encodes CSVEATRGAHTDTQYF.

V usage is TRBV9 and J usage is TRBJ1-2; the D is unclear. The CDR3 runs to 12 residues. CDR1 and CDR2 (germline): SGDLS, YYNGEE. V was trimmed by 4 bases and J by 5 bases, leaving 9 bases between them. The CDR3 protein is CASSNGGYGYTF. The DNA for the CDR3 is TGTGCCAGCAGCAACGGAGGATATGGCTACACCTTC.

This chain joins TRBV27 and TRBJ2-7, with 9 bases fitting TRBD1. With V trimmed by 6 bases and J by 5 bases, 5 bases remained unmatched. The CDR3 spans 13 residues. Germline loops: CDR1 MNHEY, CDR2 SMNVEV (reference sequence). The CDR3 DNA sequence: TGTGCCAGCAGACCTAGGACAGGGGACGAGCAGTACTTC. Residues: CASRPRTGDEQYF.

The CDR3 reads CASSLYGVQETQYF. As DNA, the CDR3 is TGTGCCAGCAGTTTATACGGGGTTCAAGAGACCCAGTACTTC. The V gene is TRBV27, the J gene TRBJ2-5, with D maybe TRBD2 (5 bases). CDR1 is MNHEY, CDR2 SMNVEV, per germline (reference sequence). There are 14 residues in the CDR3. V was pared by 1 base and J by 2 bases, with 8 bases between.